These T cell receptor beta chains were read from a single sample in a study of T cell responses to AZD1222 COVID-19 vaccine. Some clones are missing from TCRdb's copy, which holds only in-frame ones; the method was immunoSEQ multiplex PCR. The data contain roughly 100,000 clones, approximately 87% of them seen just once; the ten biggest clones take up 26%. The material sequenced was peripheral blood, taken on day 0 of AZD1222 vaccination. The source of these receptors is an adult in good health. Both conserved end residues are part of each CDR3. D genes are given only for firm matches. Clone size is not always given. Where it is, it says once, few, many or a class for expanded clones.

D gene: -
clone size: few
V gene: TRBV28
J gene: TRBJ1-2
CDR3 protein: CASTAGSLGYTF
CDR3 DNA: TGTGCCAGCACCGCGGGCAGTCTAGGCTACACCTTC

D gene: -
clone size: -
V gene: TRBV7-9
J gene: TRBJ2-7
CDR3 protein: CASSEQGTYEQYF
CDR3 DNA: TGTGCCAGCAGCGAACAGGGAACCTACGAGCAGTACTTC

D gene: TRBD2
clone size: -
V gene: TRBV9
J gene: TRBJ2-2
CDR3 protein: CASSVRTSGRAESTGELFF
CDR3 DNA: TGTGCCAGCAGCGTAAGGACTAGCGGGAGGGCCGAGAGCACCGGGGAGCTGTTTTTT

D gene: -
clone size: -
V gene: TRBV7-9
J gene: TRBJ1-3
CDR3 protein: CASSLVGRENTIYF
CDR3 DNA: TGTGCCAGCAGCTTAGTTGGCAGGGAGAACACCATATATTTT

D gene: TRBD1
clone size: -
V gene: TRBV28
J gene: TRBJ1-2
CDR3 protein: CASSLYRGGDYGYTF
CDR3 DNA: TGTGCCAGCAGTTTATACAGGGGTGGGGACTATGGCTACACCTTC

D gene: -
clone size: -
V gene: TRBV28
J gene: TRBJ2-7
CDR3 protein: CAIQGPAYEQYF
CDR3 DNA: TGTGCCATCCAGGGGCCCGCCTACGAGCAGTACTTC

D gene: TRBD1
clone size: -
V gene: TRBV5-6
J gene: TRBJ1-1
CDR3 protein: CASSLDTGGRAFF
CDR3 DNA: TGTGCCAGCAGCTTGGACACAGGGGGCCGGGCTTTCTTT

D gene: -
clone size: -
V gene: TRBV30
J gene: TRBJ1-1
CDR3 protein: CAWQTGSNTEAFF
CDR3 DNA: TGTGCCTGGCAAACAGGGTCGAACACTGAAGCTTTCTTT

D gene: -
clone size: -
V gene: TRBV5-4
J gene: TRBJ2-3
CDR3 protein: CASSLPGTDTQYF
CDR3 DNA: TGTGCCAGCAGCTTACCGGGAACAGATACGCAGTATTTT

D gene: TRBD1
clone size: -
V gene: TRBV19
J gene: TRBJ2-7
CDR3 protein: CASSRMPGQKTYEQYF
CDR3 DNA: TGTGCCAGTAGCAGGATGCCGGGACAGAAAACATACGAGCAGTACTTC

D gene: TRBD2
clone size: -
V gene: TRBV4-3
J gene: TRBJ2-7
CDR3 protein: CASSQGLAAPYEQYF
CDR3 DNA: TGCGCCAGCAGCCAAGGACTAGCGGCCCCCTACGAGCAGTACTTC

D gene: -
clone size: -
V gene: TRBV18
J gene: TRBJ2-1
CDR3 protein: CASSPDSKQFF
CDR3 DNA: TGTGCCAGCTCCCCGGATAGTAAGCAGTTCTTC

D gene: TRBD1
clone size: -
V gene: TRBV2
J gene: TRBJ2-7
CDR3 protein: CASSTDRAYEQYF
CDR3 DNA: TGTGCCAGCAGTACGGACAGGGCCTACGAGCAGTACTTC

D gene: -
clone size: -
V gene: TRBV21-1
J gene: TRBJ2-7
CDR3 protein: CANLPRDKGYEQYF
CDR3 DNA: TGTGCCAACCTACCTCGGGACAAAGGCTACGAGCAGTACTTC

D gene: -
clone size: -
V gene: TRBV5-1
J gene: TRBJ2-2
CDR3 protein: CASSLGGLHTGELFF
CDR3 DNA: TGCGCCAGCAGCTTGGGTGGACTGCACACCGGGGAGCTGTTTTTT

D gene: -
clone size: few
V gene: TRBV27
J gene: TRBJ2-2
CDR3 protein: CASSFVGQPTGRELFF
CDR3 DNA: TGTGCCAGCAGTTTTGTGGGTCAACCAACGGGCAGGGAGCTGTTTTTT

D gene: -
clone size: -
V gene: TRBV28
J gene: TRBJ1-1
CDR3 protein: CASSPRGGAEAFF
CDR3 DNA: TGTGCCAGCAGCCCCAGGGGAGGAGCTGAAGCTTTCTTT

D gene: TRBD2
clone size: -
V gene: TRBV14
J gene: TRBJ2-7
CDR3 protein: CASSQAEREEVTDEQYF
CDR3 DNA: TGTGCCAGCAGCCAAGCGGAGCGGGAGGAAGTCACGGACGAGCAGTACTTC

D gene: TRBD2
clone size: -
V gene: TRBV27
J gene: TRBJ2-7
CDR3 protein: CASSLSSGRARLEQYF
CDR3 DNA: TGTGCCAGCAGTTTATCTAGCGGGAGGGCCAGGCTCGAGCAGTACTTC

D gene: TRBD2
clone size: -
V gene: TRBV6-2/TRBV6-3
J gene: TRBJ2-7
CDR3 protein: CASSYPREGYEQYF
CDR3 DNA: TGTGCCAGCAGTTACCCACGGGAGGGGTACGAGCAGTACTTC

D gene: TRBD1
clone size: -
V gene: TRBV7-9
J gene: TRBJ2-7
CDR3 protein: CASSPGQGETYEQYF
CDR3 DNA: TGTGCCAGCAGCCCGGGACAGGGGGAAACCTACGAGCAGTACTTC

D gene: TRBD1
clone size: once
V gene: TRBV6-5
J gene: TRBJ2-7
CDR3 protein: CASSETPGQFYEQYF
CDR3 DNA: TGTGCCAGCAGCGAGACTCCGGGACAGTTCTACGAGCAGTACTTC

D gene: -
clone size: -
V gene: TRBV4-3
J gene: TRBJ2-7
CDR3 protein: CASSQDGAVSSYEQYF
CDR3 DNA: TGCGCCAGCAGCCAAGATGGGGCAGTAAGCTCCTACGAGCAGTACTTC

D gene: -
clone size: -
V gene: TRBV28
J gene: TRBJ2-3
CDR3 protein: CASSIGTPTDTQYF
CDR3 DNA: TGTGCCAGCAGTATAGGGACACCCACAGATACGCAGTATTTT

D gene: -
clone size: -
V gene: TRBV7-9
J gene: TRBJ2-5
CDR3 protein: CASSEETQYF
CDR3 DNA: TGTGCCAGCAGCGAAGAGACCCAGTACTTC

D gene: TRBD1
clone size: -
V gene: TRBV11-3
J gene: TRBJ2-4
CDR3 protein: CASSQGVTGKNIQYF
CDR3 DNA: TGTGCCAGCAGCCAGGGGGTCACGGGCAAAAACATTCAGTACTTC

D gene: TRBD2
clone size: -
V gene: TRBV14
J gene: TRBJ2-7
CDR3 protein: CASSLTSGTYEQYF
CDR3 DNA: TGTGCCAGCAGCCTAACTAGCGGGACCTACGAGCAGTACTTC

D gene: -
clone size: -
V gene: TRBV30
J gene: TRBJ2-7
CDR3 protein: CAWRSGPNEQYF
CDR3 DNA: TGTGCCTGGAGGAGTGGCCCCAACGAGCAGTACTTC

D gene: TRBD2
clone size: -
V gene: TRBV6-5
J gene: TRBJ2-3
CDR3 protein: CASSRRGGGTDTQYF
CDR3 DNA: TGTGCCAGCAGCCGCCGCGGGGGTGGAACAGATACGCAGTATTTT